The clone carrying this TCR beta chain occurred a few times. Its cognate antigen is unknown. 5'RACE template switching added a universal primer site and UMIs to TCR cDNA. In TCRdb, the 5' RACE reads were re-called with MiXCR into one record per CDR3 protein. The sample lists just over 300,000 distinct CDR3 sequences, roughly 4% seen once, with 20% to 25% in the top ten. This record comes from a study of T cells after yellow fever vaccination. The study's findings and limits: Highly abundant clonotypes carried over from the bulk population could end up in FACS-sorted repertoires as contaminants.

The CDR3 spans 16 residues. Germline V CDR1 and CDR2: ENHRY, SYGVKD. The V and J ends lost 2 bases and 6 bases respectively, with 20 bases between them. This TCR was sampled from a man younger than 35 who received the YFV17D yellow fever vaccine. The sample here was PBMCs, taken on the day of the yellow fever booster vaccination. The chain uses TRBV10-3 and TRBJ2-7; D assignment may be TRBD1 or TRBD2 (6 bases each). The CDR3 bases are TGTGCCATCAGTGAGCCGGCGGGGCCTGGGGGCGCCGAGCAGTACTTC. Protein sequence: CAISEPAGPGGAEQYF.